Listed below are T cell receptor delta chains from one sample, sequenced in a study of gamma-delta chains in newborns, infants, children. TCRdb reprocessed the reads through CATT. This table holds about 5,000 delta-chain clones, less than 3.5% found once. The sample comprised blood. All receptors come from a child who was a newborn, infant or young child, either healthy, febrile or measles-vaccinated (not recorded which). Both conserved end residues are trimmed from each CDR3. A clone size is listed for some rows: how often the clone was seen (once, few, many), or a class if it is expanded.

size: NA
length: 17
V: TRDV1
CDR3: ALGLLGDTFSWDTRQMF

size: few
length: 17
V: TRAV29/DV5
CDR3: AARIVSSRKTGGTDKLI

size: NA
length: 18
V: TRDV2
CDR3: ACDTVLGDPSSWDTRQMF

size: few
length: 18
V: TRDV2
CDR3: ACDNTGGYASSWDTRQMF

size: medium-sized
length: 13
V: TRDV2
CDR3: ACDTVGDMTAQLF

size: NA
length: 15
V: TRDV2
CDR3: ACDTERDTRDTRQMF

size: few
length: 15
V: TRDV1
CDR3: ALGDRGLPSVTAQLF

size: NA
length: 17
V: TRDV2
CDR3: ACDTGGYRSSWDTRQMF

size: NA
length: 16
V: TRDV3
CDR3: AFPPILGDIGRTDKLI

size: medium-sized
length: 16
V: TRDV2
CDR3: ACDTVGESSWDTRQMF

size: few
length: 14
V: TRDV2
CDR3: ACDVLGDTDTDKLI

size: few
length: 20
V: TRDV1
CDR3: ALGADGAYFSYWGTYTDKLI

size: medium-sized
length: 14
V: TRDV2
CDR3: ACDVLGDTLTDKLI

size: few
length: 17
V: TRDV2
CDR3: ACDTAGGSSSWDTRQMF

size: medium-sized
length: 11
V: TRDV2
CDR3: ACDTWDTDKLI

size: NA
length: 16
V: TRDV2
CDR3: ACDTGIRSSWDTRQMF

size: medium-sized
length: 16
V: TRDV2
CDR3: ACDTGGYRSWDTRQMF

size: few
length: 17
V: TRDV2
CDR3: ACDTVLGDNTWDTRQMF

size: medium-sized
length: 12
V: TRDV2
CDR3: ACDTVGETAQLF

size: few
length: 17
V: TRDV2
CDR3: ACDAVQERGIRHTDKLI

size: few
length: 14
V: TRAV29/DV5
CDR3: AASELGDTLPDKLI

size: few
length: 19
V: TRDV1
CDR3: ALGELLPVWGIRALTAQLF

size: NA
length: 13
V: TRDV2
CDR3: ACDVLGGLGAQLF

size: few
length: 14
V: TRDV2
CDR3: ACDVLGDTYTDKLI